This T cell receptor beta chain stems from a study of shared clonotypes between healthy human individuals. Study context: Donors had three CD4 naive, three CD4 memory, two CD8 naive and one CD8 memory plate apiece.

Naive CD8 cells, CD45RO-negative and positively selected for CCR7, excluded terminally differentiated effector memory CD45RA+ cells. The trim removed 8 bases at V and 0 bases at J, leaving 7 bases unmatched. This CDR3 is built from 14 residues. The V gene's germline CDR1 is MNHEY and CDR2 SMNVEV (reference sequence). Assay used: immunoSEQ multiplex PCR; TCRdb lists only in-frame clones, some missing. The sample carries millions of clones, more than 85% recorded once. The sample taken for sequencing was naive CD8+ T cells from PBMCs. The V and J genes are TRBV27 and TRBJ2-7; 7 nucleotides match TRBD2. This clonotype was sampled from a young man in good health. Some clones in this sample may be carry-over from other donors' samples. The CDR3 spells CASGRLADSYEQYF. CDR3 DNA sequence: TGTGCCAGCGGGCGGCTAGCGGACTCCTACGAGCAGTACTTC.